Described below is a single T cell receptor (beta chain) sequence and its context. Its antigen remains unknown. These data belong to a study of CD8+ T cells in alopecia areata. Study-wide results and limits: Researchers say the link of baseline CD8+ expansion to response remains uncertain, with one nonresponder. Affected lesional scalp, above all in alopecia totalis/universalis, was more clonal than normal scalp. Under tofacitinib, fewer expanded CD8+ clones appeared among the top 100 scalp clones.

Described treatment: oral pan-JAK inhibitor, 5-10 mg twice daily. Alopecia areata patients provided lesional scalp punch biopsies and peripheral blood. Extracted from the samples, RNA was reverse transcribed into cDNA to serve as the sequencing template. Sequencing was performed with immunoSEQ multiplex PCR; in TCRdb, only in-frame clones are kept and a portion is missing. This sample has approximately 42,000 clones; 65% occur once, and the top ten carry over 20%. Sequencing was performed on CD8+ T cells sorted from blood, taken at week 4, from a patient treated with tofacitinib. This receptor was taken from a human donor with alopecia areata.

The CDR3 nucleotides read TGCGCCAGCAGCCGGGGTTCCGGGGCCAACGTCCTGACTTTC. The encoded protein is CASSRGSGANVLTF. The chain employs TRBV4-3 and TRBJ2-6; unclear D gene. The germline V gene encodes CDR1 LGHNA and CDR2 YSLEER. Trimming took 4 bases from V and 4 from J, leaving 8 bases between them. This CDR3 is 14 amino acids long.